The 17 T cell receptor beta chains in this list originate from one sample, sequenced in a study of blood T cell repertoires in COVID-19. Sequencing was performed with immunoSEQ multiplex PCR; in TCRdb, only in-frame clones are kept and a portion is missing. The sample carries 300,000 to 450,000 clones, about 92% recorded once. Sequencing was done on a sample of peripheral blood. The receptors derive from a woman aged 55-69 years with COVID-19, enrolled during active disease.

This clone appeared once. This chain joins TRBV6-6 and TRBJ1-1; D not resolved. V was pared by 6 bases and J by 4 bases, with 9 bases between. Germline V gene lookup returns CDR1 MNHNY and CDR2 SVGAGI (reference sequence). This CDR3 region has 12 residues. The CDR3 nucleotides read TGTGCCAGCAGCTCCGGAGGCACTGAAGCTTTCTTT. Translated, it gives CASSSGGTEAFF.

The chain has TRBV2 and TRBJ1-2, with a possible D match to TRBD1 (6 bases). The CDR3 consists of 17 residues. Looked up from germline, CDR1 is SNHLY and CDR2 is FYNNEI. V lost 6 bases, J lost 1 base, and 21 bases lay in between. The CDR3 protein is CASRPFSLGALNYGYTF. The CDR3, as DNA: TGTGCCAGCAGGCCCTTTAGTCTGGGGGCCCTTAACTATGGCTACACCTTC. Full variable domain (rest looked up from reference TRBV2 and TRBJ1-2): EPEVTQTPSHQVTQMGQEVILRCVPISNHLYFYWYRQILGQKVEFLVSFYNNEISEKSEIFDDQFSVERPDGSNFTLKIRSTKLEDSAMYFCASRPFSLGALNYGYTFGSGTRLTVV.

The rearrangement links TRBV10-2 to TRBJ2-7; 11 bases map to TRBD1. Germline lookup yields CDR1 WSHSY and CDR2 SAAADI. There are 14 residues in the CDR3. V lost 6 bases, J lost 2 bases, and 3 bases stayed unmatched. CDR3 amino acids: CASRVGQGAYEQYF. The CDR3 coding sequence is TGCGCCAGCAGGGTGGGACAGGGGGCCTACGAGCAGTACTTC.

CDR3 amino acids: CASSLPRGLTNTIYF. Here the CDR3 DNA reads TGTGCCAGCAGCCTCCCACGGGGACTTACGAACACCATATATTTT. This rearrangement joins TRBV14 to TRBJ1-3; D is perhaps TRBD1 (5 bases). The length of the CDR3 is 15 residues. The germline gives CDR1 SGHDN, CDR2 FVKESK. V lost 4 bases and J lost 7, with 17 bases in between.

The rearrangement uses TRBV5-4 and TRBJ2-1; 8 bases are a match to TRBD2. The germline CDR1 and CDR2 sequences are SGHNT and YYREEE (reference sequence). With V trimmed by 4 bases and J by 6 bases, 6 bases remained unmatched. CDR3 size: 14 residues. The CDR3 sequence is CASSDPGTSNEQFF. As DNA, the CDR3 is TGTGCCAGCAGCGACCCCGGGACTAGCAATGAGCAGTTCTTC.

J is TRBJ1-5 and V is TRBV2, with D unresolved. The germline CDR1 and CDR2 sequences are SNHLY and FYNNEI. V was clipped by 11 bases and J by 2 bases, with 7 bases between them. The CDR3 is made up of 11 amino acids. The CDR3: CAAGRNQPQHF. The CDR3 DNA reads TGTGCCGCTGGGCGCAATCAGCCCCAGCATTTT.

The chain couples TRBV19 to TRBJ1-1, with D possibly matching TRBD1 (6 bases). V dropped 6 bases and J dropped 2 bases, with 16 bases sitting between them. This CDR3 spans 15 amino acids. The germline CDR1 and CDR2 sequences are LNHDA and SQIVND (reference sequence). The CDR3 loop is CASRVKGGVNTEAFF. DNA of the CDR3: TGTGCCAGTAGAGTTAAAGGGGGGGTCAACACTGAAGCTTTCTTT.

The V and J genes are TRBV5-1 and TRBJ2-3; 7 nucleotides match TRBD2. Looked up from germline, CDR1 is SGHRS and CDR2 is YFSETQ. The V and J ends lost 0 bases and 2 bases, in that order; junction bases with no gene match: 18. The CDR3 totals 20 residues. The CDR3 bases are TGCGCCAGCAGCTTGGAAGTAAGGGTCCGAGCTAGCGGAACCACAGATACGCAGTATTTT. Its protein product is CASSLEVRVRASGTTDTQYF. The variable domain in full, completed from reference TRBV5-1 and TRBJ2-3, reads KAGVTQTPRYLIKTRGQQVTLSCSPISGHRSVSWYQQTPGQGLQFLFEYFSETQRNKGNFPGRFSGRQFSNSRSEMNVSTLELGDSALYLCASSLEVRVRASGTTDTQYFGPGTRLTVL.

This clone was found a few times. The chain carries TRBV19 and TRBJ1-6, with D tentatively TRBD1 (6 bases). CDR3 length: 15 amino acids. Trimming shortened V by 0 bases and J by 6 bases, and 9 bases separated the two germline ends. Germline CDR1 LNHDA, CDR2 SQIVND (reference sequence). CDR3 loop: CASSIEDSPNSPLHF. CDR3 DNA sequence: TGTGCCAGTAGTATAGAGGACAGCCCTAATTCACCCCTCCACTTT.

The rearrangement joins TRBV7-9 to TRBJ2-1, with 7 positions matching TRBD1. The CDR3 length is 14 residues. With V trimmed by 4 bases and J by 13 bases, 13 bases remained unmatched. Germline CDR1 and CDR2: SEHNR and FQNEAQ (reference sequence). The CDR3 here is CASSSWDRTLRQFF. As DNA, the CDR3 is TGTGCCAGCAGCTCGTGGGACAGAACCTTGAGACAGTTCTTC.

J is TRBJ1-5 and V is TRBV6-5, with 7 positions matching TRBD1. V lost 6 bases, J lost 2 bases, and 7 bases stayed unmatched. Per germline, CDR1 MNHEY and CDR2 SVGAGI. The CDR3 has 15 amino acids. CDR3 protein: CASRGRTGGNQPQHF. CDR3 nucleotide sequence: TGTGCCAGCAGAGGGAGGACAGGTGGCAATCAGCCCCAGCATTTT.

This chain uses TRBV19 with TRBJ1-1; the D gene is possibly TRBD1 (5 bases). CDR3 length: 20 amino acids. V dropped 3 bases and J dropped 0 bases, with 26 bases sitting between them. Germline CDR1 is LNHDA and CDR2 is SQIVND (reference sequence). The CDR3 DNA reads TGTGCCAGTAGTATTAACTCAAGGGGCCAGGTCAGTAGGATGAACACTGAAGCTTTCTTT. It codes for CASSINSRGQVSRMNTEAFF.

This clone was picked up many times. The V and J genes are TRBV5-4 and TRBJ1-4, with 10 bases fitting TRBD1. Germline-derived CDR1 and CDR2 are SGHNT and YYREEE (reference sequence). The CDR3 spans 17 residues. J lost 1 base, V lost 4 bases, and 7 bases had no gene match. CDR3 sequence reads: CASSPWTGGGTNEKLFF. CDR3 nucleotide sequence: TGTGCCAGCAGCCCGTGGACAGGGGGAGGAACTAATGAAAAACTGTTTTTT.

About this clone: This same CDR3 is encoded by further DNA sequences in the sample. This chain links TRBV5-1 with TRBJ2-2; 11 bases agree with TRBD1. The CDR3 totals 15 residues. The V gene's germline CDR1 is SGHRS and CDR2 YFSETQ. Losses at the gene ends were 4 bases for V and 5 bases for J; bases not matched to a gene: 4. The CDR3 reads CASSPGQGATGELFF. The DNA of the CDR3 is TGCGCCAGCAGCCCTGGACAGGGGGCGACCGGGGAGCTGTTTTTT.

This clone was counted at least ten times. Different DNA sequences within this sample yield the same CDR3. The rearrangement joins TRBV3-1 (or the pseudogene TRBV3-2) to TRBJ1-6; D is unclear. V lost 1 base, J lost 9 bases, and 4 bases lay in between. The CDR3 runs 12 residues. Looked up from germline, CDR1 is LGHDT and CDR2 is YNNKEL (reference sequence). The CDR3 DNA follows: TGTGCCAGCAGCCAAGTGGCTTCACCCCTCCACTTT. Its protein is CASSQVASPLHF.

The chain combines TRBV29-1 with TRBJ2-6; weak D call: TRBD1 (6 bases). The CDR3 is made up of 15 amino acids. Between the trimmed V and J ends, which lost 7 bases and 0 bases, there was a span of 13 bases. Germline-derived CDR1 and CDR2 are SQVTM and ANQGSEA. CDR3 in amino acids: CSAHEGGSGANVLTF. In nucleotides, the CDR3 is TGCAGCGCCCACGAAGGGGGCTCTGGGGCCAACGTCCTGACTTTC. The variable domain in full, with the rest retrieved from reference TRBV29-1 and TRBJ2-6, is SAVISQKPSRDICQRGTSLTIQCQVDSQVTMMFWYRQQPGQSLTLIATANQGSEATYESGFVIDKFPISRPNLTFSTLTVSNMSPEDSSIYLCSAHEGGSGANVLTFGAGSRLTVL.

The chain couples TRBV25-1 to TRBJ1-3; D is unresolved. The length of the CDR3 is 13 residues. The V gene's germline CDR1 is MGHDK and CDR2 SYGVNS. V lost 10 bases to trimming and J lost 5 bases, with 15 bases between them. The CDR3, as DNA: TGTGCCACCCACGACTCGGGAAGAAACACCATATATTTT. Its protein is CATHDSGRNTIYF.